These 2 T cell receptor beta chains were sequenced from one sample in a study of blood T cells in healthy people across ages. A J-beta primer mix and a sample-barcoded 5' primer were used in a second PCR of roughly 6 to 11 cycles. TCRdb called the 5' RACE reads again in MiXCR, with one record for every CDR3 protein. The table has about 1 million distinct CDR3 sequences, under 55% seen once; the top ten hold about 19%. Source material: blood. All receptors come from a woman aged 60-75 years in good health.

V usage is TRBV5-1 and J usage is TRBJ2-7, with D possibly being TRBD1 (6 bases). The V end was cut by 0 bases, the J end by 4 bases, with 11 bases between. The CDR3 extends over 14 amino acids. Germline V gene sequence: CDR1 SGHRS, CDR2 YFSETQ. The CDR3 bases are TGCGCCAGCAGCTTGGCCTGGGGGCCGTACGAGCAGTACTTC. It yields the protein CASSLAWGPYEQYF.

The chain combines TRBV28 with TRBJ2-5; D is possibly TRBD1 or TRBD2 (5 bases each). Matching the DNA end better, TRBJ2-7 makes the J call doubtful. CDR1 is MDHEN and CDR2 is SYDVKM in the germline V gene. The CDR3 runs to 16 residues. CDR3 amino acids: CASSSPGAEEFYEQYF. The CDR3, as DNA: TGTGCCAGCAGCAGCCCCGGGGCGGAGGAATTTTACGAGCAGTACTTC.